The 18 T cell receptor beta chains below come from one sample, sequenced in a study of blood T cell repertoires in COVID-19. Method: immunoSEQ multiplex PCR; TCRdb's copy keeps in-frame clones and lacks some. This repertoire shows about 100,000 clones, roughly nine tenths found once; its top ten account for over 2%. The sequenced sample was peripheral blood. These receptors all come from a middle-aged man with active COVID-19.

In its sample, this clone was seen once. The gene calls are TRBV5-1 and TRBJ1-5; tentatively, D is TRBD1 (6 bases). In germline, CDR1 is SGHRS, CDR2 YFSETQ. The CDR3 contains 15 residues. The germline V and J ends were trimmed by 0 bases and 6 bases, with 13 bases remaining between them. The CDR3 sequence is CASSLGQAPSQPQHF. The CDR3 nucleotides read TGCGCCAGCAGCTTGGGACAGGCCCCGAGTCAGCCCCAGCATTTT.

The chain employs TRBV24-1 and TRBJ2-3; 7 bases are a match to TRBD1. CDR1 and CDR2 from the germline V gene are KGHDR and SFDVKD. The CDR3 spans 15 residues. V was pared by 6 bases and J by 2 bases, with 7 bases of the junction left unmatched. CDR3 nucleotides: TGTGCCACCAGTAATGGGGACAGTCCCACAGATACGCAGTATTTT. This codes for CATSNGDSPTDTQYF.

The chain carries TRBV19 and TRBJ2-2; weak D call: TRBD2 (7 bases). The V end was cut by 5 bases, the J end by 5 bases, with 15 bases between. The germline gives CDR1 LNHDA, CDR2 SQIVND (reference sequence). This CDR3 contains 15 residues. The CDR3 DNA reads as TGTGCCAGTAGTGACTGGAGGGGGGGGACCGGGGAGCTGTTTTTT. Translation gives CASSDWRGGTGELFF. Full variable domain (missing parts from reference TRBV19 and TRBJ2-2): DGGITQSPKYLFRKEGQNVTLSCEQNLNHDAMYWYRQDPGQGLRLIYYSQIVNDFQKGDIAEGYSVSREKKESFPLTVTSAQKNPTAFYLCASSDWRGGTGELFFGEGSRLTVL.

The chain has TRBV6-1 and TRBJ1-1; D uncertain. The CDR3 runs 15 residues. V was shortened by 3 bases and J by 2 bases, with 13 bases between the two germline ends. CDR1 and CDR2 from the germline V gene are MNHNS and SASEGT. The CDR3 coding sequence is TGTGCCAGCAGTGATAATCGGGTACCCAACACTGAAGCTTTCTTT. It codes for CASSDNRVPNTEAFF.

This chain links TRBV19 with TRBJ1-5; TRBD1 aligns across 9 bases. The germline V gene encodes CDR1 LNHDA and CDR2 SQIVND (reference sequence). The CDR3 consists of 16 residues. V shed 2 bases and J 4 bases; nucleotides not matched to a gene: 6. The CDR3 loop reads CASSILQGAQNQPQHF. In nucleotides, the CDR3 is TGTGCCAGTAGTATATTACAGGGGGCGCAGAATCAGCCCCAGCATTTT.

V gene TRBV24-1 combines with J gene TRBJ1-1; D is unresolved. The CDR3 is made up of 13 amino acids. Trimming took off 5 bases at V and 7 bases at J, with 13 bases between the two ends. The germline V gene encodes CDR1 KGHDR and CDR2 SFDVKD. CDR3 in DNA: TGTGCCACCAGTGGCGGGGTGCGAGGTGAAGCTTTCTTT. It codes for CATSGGVRGEAFF.

The rearrangement uses TRBV4-1 and TRBJ1-5; a weak D match, TRBD1 (6 bases). The CDR3 covers 15 residues. V was clipped by 0 bases and J by 5 bases, with 11 bases between them. Per germline, CDR1 MGHRA and CDR2 YSYEKL. The CDR3, as DNA: TGCGCCAGCAGCCAAGAACCCAACAGGGATCAGCCCCAGCATTTT. Protein: CASSQEPNRDQPQHF.

The V call is TRBV27, the J call TRBJ2-7; 7 bases are a match to TRBD1. The CDR3 spans 14 residues. Per the germline V gene, CDR1 is MNHEY and CDR2 is SMNVEV (reference sequence). The junction had 7 bases not matched to a gene; V was cut back by 6 bases and J by 2 bases. CDR3 protein: CASSDRTGAYEQYF. CDR3 DNA: TGTGCCAGCAGCGACAGGACAGGCGCCTACGAGCAGTACTTC.

This clone was counted a few times. The chain links TRBV5-4 to TRBJ2-7, with a tentative D call TRBD2 (5 bases). This CDR3 comprises 13 residues. Germline V CDR1 and CDR2: SGHNT, YYREEE (reference sequence). V was shortened by 3 bases and J by 0 bases, with 7 bases between the two germline ends. CDR3 region: CASSSTSSYEQYV. CDR3 in DNA: TGTGCCAGCAGCTCTACTAGCTCCTACGAGCAGTACGTC.

The rearrangement joins TRBV7-3 to TRBJ2-3, with 11 bases aligning to TRBD2. V was pared by 5 bases and J by 2 bases, with 3 bases of the junction left unmatched. CDR3 length: 15 amino acids. Germline V gene sequence: CDR1 SGHTA, CDR2 FQGTGA. The CDR3 region is CASSPSGGNTDTQYF. CDR3 sequence (DNA): TGTGCCAGCAGCCCTAGCGGGGGGAACACAGATACGCAGTATTTT.

The chain carries TRBV27 and TRBJ2-1; weak D call: TRBD2 (5 bases). Germline V CDR1 and CDR2: MNHEY, SMNVEV (reference sequence). Trimming pared 6 bases from V and 0 bases from J, leaving 12 bases between. CDR3 length: 15 amino acids. This chain's CDR3 is CASRGESSSYNEQFF. For the CDR3, the DNA is TGTGCCAGCAGGGGAGAATCCTCCTCCTACAATGAGCAGTTCTTC.

The chain couples TRBV6-5 to TRBJ1-2; 9 positions match TRBD1. This CDR3 has 13 residues. Looked up from germline, CDR1 is MNHEY and CDR2 is SVGAGI. J gave up 7 bases and V 6 bases, and 6 bases lay outside the gene matches. This CDR3 reads CASRGTGTVGYTF. The CDR3 DNA sequence: TGTGCCAGCAGAGGGACAGGGACGGTTGGCTACACCTTC.

The chain is built from TRBV9 and TRBJ2-2; a weak D match, TRBD1 (5 bases). The germline gives CDR1 SGDLS, CDR2 YYNGEE. The germline V and J ends were trimmed by 2 bases and 0 bases, with 11 bases remaining between them. The CDR3 contains 16 residues. The CDR3 nucleotides are TGTGCCAGCAGCGTGTCAGGGAAGTCGAACACCGGGGAGCTGTTTTTT. Residues: CASSVSGKSNTGELFF.

The chain uses TRBV6-5 and TRBJ1-6; 9 positions agree with TRBD1. This CDR3 contains 14 residues. V lost 6 bases, J lost 6 bases, and 3 bases stayed unmatched. CDR1 is MNHEY, CDR2 SVGAGI, per germline. CDR3 residues: CASRGQGFNSPLHF. As DNA, the CDR3 is TGTGCCAGCAGGGGACAGGGCTTTAATTCACCCCTCCACTTT.

The chain is built from TRBV19 and TRBJ2-3; 7 positions agree with TRBD1. Germline CDR1 LNHDA, CDR2 SQIVND (reference sequence). V trimming: 6 bases; J trimming: 0 bases; junction bases outside the gene matches: 12. This CDR3 is 17 amino acids long. CDR3 protein: CASSDPRDSASTDTQYF. CDR3 bases: TGTGCCAGTAGCGACCCCCGGGACAGCGCTAGCACAGATACGCAGTATTTT.

The chain has TRBV7-2 and TRBJ2-3; D possibly corresponds to TRBD1 (6 bases). Trimming removed 5 bases from V and 5 bases from J, with 23 bases in between. The CDR3 has 17 residues. The germline CDR1 and CDR2 sequences are SGHTA and FQGNSA. The CDR3 DNA is TGTGCCAGCAGCATCACGGGACAACCCCATCCCGTAGATACGCAGTATTTT. Protein sequence: CASSITGQPHPVDTQYF. The full variable domain, its missing parts supplied by reference TRBV7-2 and TRBJ2-3, is GAGVSQSPSNKVTEKGKDVELRCDPISGHTALYWYRQSLGQGLEFLIYFQGNSAPDKSGLPSDRFSAERTGGSVSTLTIQRTQQEDSAVYLCASSITGQPHPVDTQYFGPGTRLTVL.

The chain carries TRBV9 and TRBJ1-6, with a tentative D call TRBD1 (6 bases). CDR1 is SGDLS, CDR2 YYNGEE, per germline. V was trimmed by 3 bases and J by 9 bases, leaving 19 bases between them. The CDR3 runs to 16 residues. Here the CDR3 reads CASSADPGERGSPLHF. The CDR3 DNA reads TGTGCCAGCAGCGCCGACCCAGGGGAGAGAGGTTCACCCCTCCACTTT.

This sequence joins TRBV27 and TRBJ1-5; D is uncertain. Per germline, CDR1 MNHEY and CDR2 SMNVEV (reference sequence). The germline V and J ends were trimmed by 5 bases and 6 bases, with 14 bases remaining between them. The CDR3 is 14 residues long. The chain's CDR3 is CASSLFGPGQPQHF. The CDR3 DNA reads as TGTGCCAGCAGTCTGTTCGGTCCCGGTCAGCCCCAGCATTTT.